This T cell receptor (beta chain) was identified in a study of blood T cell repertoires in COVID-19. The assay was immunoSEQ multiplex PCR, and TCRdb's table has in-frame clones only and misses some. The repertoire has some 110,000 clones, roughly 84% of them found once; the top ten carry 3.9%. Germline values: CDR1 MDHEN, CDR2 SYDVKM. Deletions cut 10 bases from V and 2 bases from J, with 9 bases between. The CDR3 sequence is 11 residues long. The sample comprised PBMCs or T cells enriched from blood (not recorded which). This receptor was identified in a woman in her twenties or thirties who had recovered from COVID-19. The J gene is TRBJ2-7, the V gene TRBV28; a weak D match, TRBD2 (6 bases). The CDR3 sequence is CATEGPYEQYF. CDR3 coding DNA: TGTGCCACGGAGGGACCCTACGAGCAGTACTTC.